This T cell receptor (beta chain) was recovered during a study of T cells after yellow fever vaccination. Many counts were recorded for this clonotype. Its antigen is still unknown. TCR cDNA, made by 5'RACE template switching, carried an added universal primer site and UMIs. TCRdb re-called the 5' RACE reads with MiXCR, one entry per CDR3 protein. The table shows 350,000 to 450,000 distinct CDR3 sequences, with 15% to 20% occurring only once. Study-level results: Secondary responses were weaker yet peaked faster, day 5 versus 15. Repertoires obtained by FACS sorting could include abundant clonotypes that entered as contaminants from the bulk population.

The clonotype originates from a man between 18 and 29 years old who received the YFV17D yellow fever vaccine. Sequences were derived from PBMCs, sampled before the yellow fever booster vaccination.

The CDR3 is CASTSAGNTIYF. The CDR3 DNA is TGTGCCAGCACGTCAGCTGGAAACACCATATATTTT. The V gene is TRBV6-5, the J gene TRBJ1-3, with D uncertain. The germline V gene has CDR1 MNHEY and CDR2 SVGAGI. Trimming cost V 7 bases and J 2 bases, with 6 bases left between them. CDR3 length equals 12 residues.